The sample holds a few counts of the clone carrying this TCR beta chain. What it binds is unknown. This sample was taken from a study of T-cell memory formation after mild COVID-19. Across the whole study: TCR clusters largely stayed donor specific. Study observations and caveats: Clones contracting across day 15 to 85 had a balanced CD4/CD8 profile; later expanding clones leaned CD4+. Contracting CD4+ clones sat mainly in CM and EM; CD8+ in EMRA.

Using constant-segment primers, 5'RACE produced TCR alpha and TCR beta cDNA libraries carrying sample barcodes and UMIs. TCRdb independently ran MiXCR on the 5' RACE reads; one entry per CDR3 protein. The sample holds about 210,000 distinct CDR3 sequences; 27% are singletons and the top ten take over 9.5%. Germline V gene data show CDR1 as SGHTA and CDR2 as FQGNSA. V gave up 5 bases and J gave up 2 bases, with 13 bases separating them. This CDR3 contains 15 residues. Sequencing input: PBMCs or a T cell subset sorted from them (not recorded which). The sequence was obtained from an adult woman who had mild COVID-19 (a few samples of this study predate the infection). Cell type and time point are not known. J is TRBJ2-1 and V is TRBV7-2, with no clear D. Written as DNA, the CDR3 is TGTGCCAGCAGCCCTGGAAGGGAAGCCTACAATGAGCAGTTCTTC. Amino acids: CASSPGREAYNEQFF.